Listed here are 19 T cell receptor beta chains from one sample, sequenced in a study of CD8 T cells in ankylosing spondylitis. Findings of the study overall: What appeared characteristic of ankylosing spondylitis blood was a TCR beta motif of about eight highly homologous variants.

What these receptors recognize is not known. Via MiXCR, TCRdb re-called the 5' RACE reads, giving one row per CDR3 protein. The data contain fewer than 550,000 distinct CDR3 sequences, about 5.7% of them singletons. The material sequenced was blood, either unsorted or a sorted T cell fraction (not recorded which). The source of these receptors is a male donor with ankylosing spondylitis.

This clonotype was recorded at least ten times. The J gene is TRBJ2-2, the V gene TRBV25-1; TRBD1 matches at 7 bases. Germline lookup yields CDR1 MGHDK and CDR2 SYGVNS. J was trimmed by 7 bases and V by 4 bases; bases with no gene match: 3. The CDR3 loop spans 13 amino acids. The CDR3 here is CASSVQGFGELFF. CDR3 in DNA: TGTGCCAGCAGTGTACAGGGGTTCGGGGAGCTGTTTTTT.

Worth noting for this clonotype: Being one base from a much bigger clone, this may be a read error. The chain employs TRBV2 and TRBJ2-1; 13 bases are a match to TRBD2. CDR1 and CDR2 (germline): SNHLY, FYNNEI. There are 18 residues in the CDR3. The CDR3 protein is CARSPPRTSGSSYNEQFF. The DNA of the CDR3 is TGTGCCCGCAGTCCCCCCCGGACTAGCGGGAGCTCCTACAATGAGCAGTTCTTC.

This clonotype was observed at least ten times. The V gene is TRBV9, the J gene TRBJ1-5, with D possibly TRBD1 on 6 matching bases. V lost 2 bases and J lost 7, with 10 bases in between. The CDR3 has 13 residues. Germline lookup yields CDR1 SGDLS and CDR2 YYNGEE. CDR3 coding DNA: TGTGCCAGCAGCGTTGGACAGAACCAGCCCCAGCATTTT. It encodes CASSVGQNQPQHF.

This clonotype was seen many times. The chain employs TRBV7-9 and TRBJ2-7; D assignment may be TRBD1 or TRBD2 (5 bases each). The germline V gene has CDR1 SEHNR and CDR2 FQNEAQ (reference sequence). CDR3 length equals 15 residues. The V and J ends lost 5 bases and 0 bases respectively, with 14 bases between them. CDR3 in DNA: TGTGCCAGCAGCCCGACTGAGGGGTACTCCTACGAGCAGTACTTC. Its translation: CASSPTEGYSYEQYF.

This clonotype was seen many times. J is TRBJ1-1 and V is TRBV5-1; a possible D gene is TRBD1 (6 bases). The germline gives CDR1 SGHRS, CDR2 YFSETQ. The V and J ends lost 5 bases and 0 bases respectively, with 14 bases between them. The CDR3 runs to 15 residues. As DNA, the CDR3 is TGCGCCAGCAGTAATAACAGGGAGATGAACACTGAAGCTTTCTTT. This encodes CASSNNREMNTEAFF. Full variable domain (rest looked up from reference TRBV5-1 and TRBJ1-1): KAGVTQTPRYLIKTRGQQVTLSCSPISGHRSVSWYQQTPGQGLQFLFEYFSETQRNKGNFPGRFSGRQFSNSRSEMNVSTLELGDSALYLCASSNNREMNTEAFFGQGTRLTVV.

This clonotype was seen ten or more times. In nucleotides, the CDR3 is TGCGCCAGCAGCCAGCGTTATGATTTCACAGATACGCAGTATTTT. This sequence encodes CASSQRYDFTDTQYF. The chain joins TRBV4-1 to TRBJ2-3, with D uncertain. This CDR3 has 15 residues. Looked up from germline, CDR1 is MGHRA and CDR2 is YSYEKL. V dropped 3 bases and J dropped 2 bases, with 12 bases sitting between them.

This clonotype was seen ten or more times. The DNA for the CDR3 is TGCAGCGTGGTCGGAGGGGCCCCCTCCTACGAGCAGTACTTC. Protein: CSVVGGAPSYEQYF. The gene calls are TRBV29-1 and TRBJ2-7; a weak D match, TRBD2 (6 bases). CDR1 is SQVTM, CDR2 ANQGSEA, per germline. The CDR3 spans 14 residues. V was shortened by 6 bases and J by 0 bases, with 15 bases between the two germline ends.

This clonotype occurred many times. V usage is TRBV7-8 and J usage is TRBJ2-5; maybe TRBD2 (5 bases). CDR3 size: 15 residues. CDR1 is SGHVS, CDR2 FQNEAQ, per germline. The V end lost 7 bases, the J end lost 3 bases, and 18 bases lay between the germline ends. For the CDR3, the DNA is TGTGCCAGCACCCCTAGGGAGTTCGGGAAAGAGACCCAGTACTTC. Translation: CASTPREFGKETQYF.

This clonotype was counted ten times or more. This rearrangement joins TRBV29-1 to TRBJ2-7, with 7 nucleotides matching TRBD1. This CDR3 has 13 residues. V lost 7 bases, J lost 3 bases, and 9 bases stayed unmatched. From germline, CDR1 is SQVTM and CDR2 ANQGSEA. CDR3 sequence reads: CSALDRSGYEQYF. The CDR3 bases are TGCAGCGCCCTGGACAGGTCGGGCTACGAGCAGTACTTC.

This clonotype has only a few counts. The CDR3 region is CATSIGTGLYGYTF. The CDR3 DNA follows: TGTGCCACCAGCATCGGGACAGGCCTCTATGGCTACACCTTC. V and J are TRBV15 and TRBJ1-2; 8 bases line up with TRBD1. The CDR3 is 14 residues long. J was trimmed by 4 bases and V by 4 bases; bases with no gene match: 5. CDR1 is LNHNV, CDR2 YYDKDF, per germline (reference sequence).

In the case of this clonotype: This may be a read error, as it is one base from a much larger clone. The chain has TRBV20-1 and TRBJ2-5, with 11 bases aligning to TRBD2. Germline V gene lookup returns CDR1 DFQATT and CDR2 SNEGSKA (reference sequence). This CDR3 comprises 16 residues. Here the CDR3 DNA reads TGCGGTGCTACGACCCTAGGTAGCGGGAGGGATAAGACCCAGTACTTC. Its protein is CGATTLGSGRDKTQYF.

There are many counts of this clonotype. The chain carries TRBV9 and TRBJ2-7; D remains unclear. The CDR3 has 15 residues. The germline CDR1 and CDR2 sequences are SGDLS and YYNGEE. The V and J ends lost 0 bases and 6 bases respectively, with 16 bases between them. Here the CDR3 DNA reads TGTGCCAGCAGCGTAGCTTTGCTGGACCCCTCCGAGCAGTACTTC. Amino acids: CASSVALLDPSEQYF. The whole variable domain, filled in from reference TRBV9 and TRBJ2-7, reads DSGVTQTPKHLITATGQRVTLRCSPRSGDLSVYWYQQSLDQGLQFLIQYYNGEERAKGNILERFSAQQFPDLHSELNLSSLELGDSALYFCASSVALLDPSEQYFGPGTRLTVT.

Many counts were recorded for this clonotype. V and J are TRBV4-3 and TRBJ1-1; possible D gene TRBD1, 5 bases. The V end lost 3 bases, the J end lost 7 bases, and 12 bases lay between the germline ends. CDR1 and CDR2 from the germline V gene are LGHNA and YSLEER. The CDR3 totals 13 residues. The CDR3 region is CASSQRWGVEAFF. DNA of the CDR3: TGCGCCAGCAGCCAGAGGTGGGGGGTTGAAGCTTTCTTT.

This clonotype was seen ten or more times. The genes are TRBV7-9 and TRBJ2-7, with TRBD1 matching 7 bases. Trimming took 1 base from V and 2 from J; bases not matched to a gene: 5. The length of the CDR3 is 15 residues. The germline gives CDR1 SEHNR, CDR2 FQNEAQ (reference sequence). CDR3 residues: CASSLEDRSAYEQYF. The CDR3 DNA sequence: TGTGCCAGCAGCTTAGAGGACAGGTCAGCCTACGAGCAGTACTTC. Full variable domain (outside the CDR3, taken from reference TRBV7-9 and TRBJ2-7): DTGVSQNPRHKITKRGQNVTFRCDPISEHNRLYWYRQTLGQGPEFLTYFQNEAQLEKSRLLSDRFSAERPKGSFSTLEIQRTEQGDSAMYLCASSLEDRSAYEQYFGPGTRLTVT.

In its sample, this clonotype was seen many times. This sequence joins TRBV9 and TRBJ2-1; 14 nucleotides agree with TRBD2. Germline V CDR1 and CDR2: SGDLS, YYNGEE. CDR3 length: 20 amino acids. The J segment lost 5 bases and the V segment lost 4 bases, leaving 17 bases of the junction unmatched. As DNA, the CDR3 is TGTGCCAGCAGCTTCCCCGGCCCCGGGACTAGCGGGAGAGAGGACAATGAGCAGTTCTTC. Its translation is CASSFPGPGTSGREDNEQFF.

The chain carries TRBV4-1 and TRBJ1-2, with no clear D. The CDR3 is 14 residues long. In germline, CDR1 is MGHRA, CDR2 YSYEKL. V lost 4 bases, J lost 8 bases, and 17 bases lay in between. CDR3 DNA: TGCGCCAGCAGCCGCCCGGCAGGAGTGGAGGGCTACACCTTC. Its protein product is CASSRPAGVEGYTF.

The chain joins TRBV20-1 to TRBJ2-1; 7 bases align to TRBD1. Germline values: CDR1 DFQATT, CDR2 SNEGSKA (reference sequence). There are 11 residues in the CDR3. The CDR3 nucleotides are TGCAGCGGCAAGGGGGCCAGGGAGCAGTTCTTC. It translates to CSGKGAREQFF.

At least ten counts were recorded for this clonotype. The V call is TRBV7-2, the J call TRBJ2-3; 8 nucleotides line up with TRBD2. V shed 3 bases, J shed 4 bases, and the junction held 12 bases outside the gene matches. The CDR3 runs 17 residues. Per germline, CDR1 SGHTA and CDR2 FQGNSA. The CDR3 sequence is CASSFKQGLGLADTQYF. Written as DNA, the CDR3 is TGTGCCAGCAGCTTCAAACAGGGACTAGGGTTAGCAGATACGCAGTATTTT.

This clonotype showed up many times. The gene calls are TRBV6-2 or TRBV6-3 and TRBJ2-1; 10 bases align to TRBD2. Per the germline V gene, CDR1 is MNHEY and CDR2 is SVGEGT. The CDR3 runs to 16 residues. Unmatched junction bases numbered 10, after V lost 9 bases and J lost 2 bases. The CDR3 sequence: CASPLAGGYTYNEQFF. For the CDR3, the DNA is TGTGCCAGTCCATTAGCGGGAGGCTATACCTACAATGAGCAGTTCTTC.